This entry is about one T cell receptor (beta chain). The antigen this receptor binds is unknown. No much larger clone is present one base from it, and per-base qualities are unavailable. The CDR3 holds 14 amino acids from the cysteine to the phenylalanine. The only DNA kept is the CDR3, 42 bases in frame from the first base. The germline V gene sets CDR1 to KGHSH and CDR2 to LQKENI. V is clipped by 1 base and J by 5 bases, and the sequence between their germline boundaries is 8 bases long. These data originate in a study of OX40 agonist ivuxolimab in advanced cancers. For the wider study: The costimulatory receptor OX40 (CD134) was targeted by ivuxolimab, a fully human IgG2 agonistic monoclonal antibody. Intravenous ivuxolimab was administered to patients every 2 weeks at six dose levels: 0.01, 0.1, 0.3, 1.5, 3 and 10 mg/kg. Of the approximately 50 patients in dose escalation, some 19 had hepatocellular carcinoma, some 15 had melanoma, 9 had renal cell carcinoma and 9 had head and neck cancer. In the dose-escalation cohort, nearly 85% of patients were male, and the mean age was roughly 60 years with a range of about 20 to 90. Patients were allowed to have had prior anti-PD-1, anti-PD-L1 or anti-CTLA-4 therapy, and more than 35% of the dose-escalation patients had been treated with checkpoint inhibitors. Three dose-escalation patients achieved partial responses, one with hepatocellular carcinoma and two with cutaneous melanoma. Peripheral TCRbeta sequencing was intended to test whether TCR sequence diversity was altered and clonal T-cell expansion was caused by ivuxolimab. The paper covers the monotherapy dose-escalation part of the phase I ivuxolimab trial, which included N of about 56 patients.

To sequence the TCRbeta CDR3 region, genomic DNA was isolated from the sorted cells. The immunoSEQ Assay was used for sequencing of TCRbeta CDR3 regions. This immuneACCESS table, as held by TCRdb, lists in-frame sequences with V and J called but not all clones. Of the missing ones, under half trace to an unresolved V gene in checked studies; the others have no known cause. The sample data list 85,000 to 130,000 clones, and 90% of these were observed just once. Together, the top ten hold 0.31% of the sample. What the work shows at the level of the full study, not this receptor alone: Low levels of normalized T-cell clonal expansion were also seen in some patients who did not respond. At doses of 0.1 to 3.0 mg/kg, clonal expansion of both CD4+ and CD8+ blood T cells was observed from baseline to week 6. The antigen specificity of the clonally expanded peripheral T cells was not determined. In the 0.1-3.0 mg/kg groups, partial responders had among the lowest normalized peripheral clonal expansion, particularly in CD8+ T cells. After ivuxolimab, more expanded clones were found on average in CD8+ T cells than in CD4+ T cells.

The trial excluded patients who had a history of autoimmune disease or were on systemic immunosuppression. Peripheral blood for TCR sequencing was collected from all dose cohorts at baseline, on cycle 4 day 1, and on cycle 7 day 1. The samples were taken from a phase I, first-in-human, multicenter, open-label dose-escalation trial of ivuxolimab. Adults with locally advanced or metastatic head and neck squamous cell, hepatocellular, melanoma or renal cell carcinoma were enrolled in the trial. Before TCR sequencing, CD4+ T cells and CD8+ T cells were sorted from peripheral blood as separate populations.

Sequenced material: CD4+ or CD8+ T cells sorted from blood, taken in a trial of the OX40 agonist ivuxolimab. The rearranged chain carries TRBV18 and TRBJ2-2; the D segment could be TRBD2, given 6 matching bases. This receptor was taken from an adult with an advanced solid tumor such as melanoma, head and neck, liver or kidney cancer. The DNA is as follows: TGTGCCAGCTCACCACTCCTAGCGACCGGGGAGCTGTTTTTT. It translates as CASSPLLATGELFF.